The 5 T cell receptor beta chains below come from one sample, sequenced in a study of spatial heterogeneity in lung cancer. TCRdb processed the 5' RACE reads anew with MiXCR; each CDR3 protein has one entry. The table shows tens of thousands of distinct CDR3 sequences, with less than 6% occurring only once. Sample time point: sample taken at primary tumor resection. This material consisted of PBMCs, taken at surgery. These receptors were collected from a male donor with early-stage non-small cell lung cancer.

This clonotype occurred a few times. The chain couples TRBV5-1 to TRBJ2-6; possible D gene TRBD1, 6 bases. With 7 bases removed from V and 2 bases from J, the gap between germline ends came to 19 bases. The CDR3 consists of 17 residues. In germline, CDR1 is SGHRS, CDR2 YFSETQ. The CDR3 sequence is CASQSEQGFPGANVLTF. DNA of the CDR3: TGCGCCAGCCAATCAGAACAGGGCTTCCCTGGGGCCAACGTCCTGACTTTC.

This clonotype was detected many times. CDR3 DNA: TGTGCCAGCAGCTTAGCCGGGACAGGGGTTGTATTTGATACGCAGTATTTT. This translates into CASSLAGTGVVFDTQYF. This sequence joins TRBV7-9 and TRBJ2-3, with TRBD1 identical over 10 bases. This CDR3 contains 17 residues. V lost 0 bases to trimming and J lost 6 bases; unmatched junction nucleotides: 9. Germline V gene data show CDR1 as SEHNR and CDR2 as FQNEAQ (reference sequence).

There are many counts of this clonotype. The chain is built from TRBV7-2 and TRBJ2-7; 7 positions agree with TRBD1. Trimming removed 3 bases from V and 0 bases from J; junction bases left unmatched: 8. The germline V gene encodes CDR1 SGHTA and CDR2 FQGNSA. This CDR3 comprises 16 residues. CDR3 sequence: CASSFMGQTSSYEQYF. CDR3 nucleotide sequence: TGTGCCAGCAGCTTCATGGGACAGACAAGCTCCTACGAGCAGTACTTC.

This clonotype was counted only a few times. The V call is TRBV6-5, the J call TRBJ2-7; 10 bases are a match to TRBD2. Germline CDR1 is MNHEY and CDR2 is SVGAGI. Trimming at V came to 0 bases and at J to 4 bases, leaving 6 bases not matched to a gene. The length of the CDR3 is 16 residues. CDR3 coding DNA: TGTGCCAGCAGTTACTCCCTTACTAGCGGGATTTACGAGCAGTACTTC. It encodes CASSYSLTSGIYEQYF.

There are many counts of this clonotype. The chain recombines TRBV12-3 or TRBV12-4 with TRBJ2-1, with D perhaps TRBD2 (6 bases). Trimming left V 6 bases short and J 4 bases short, with 13 bases between. CDR3 length equals 14 residues. This CDR3 reads CASSGGGNYNEQFF. CDR3 nucleotides: TGTGCCAGCAGCGGTGGCGGGAATTACAATGAGCAGTTCTTC.